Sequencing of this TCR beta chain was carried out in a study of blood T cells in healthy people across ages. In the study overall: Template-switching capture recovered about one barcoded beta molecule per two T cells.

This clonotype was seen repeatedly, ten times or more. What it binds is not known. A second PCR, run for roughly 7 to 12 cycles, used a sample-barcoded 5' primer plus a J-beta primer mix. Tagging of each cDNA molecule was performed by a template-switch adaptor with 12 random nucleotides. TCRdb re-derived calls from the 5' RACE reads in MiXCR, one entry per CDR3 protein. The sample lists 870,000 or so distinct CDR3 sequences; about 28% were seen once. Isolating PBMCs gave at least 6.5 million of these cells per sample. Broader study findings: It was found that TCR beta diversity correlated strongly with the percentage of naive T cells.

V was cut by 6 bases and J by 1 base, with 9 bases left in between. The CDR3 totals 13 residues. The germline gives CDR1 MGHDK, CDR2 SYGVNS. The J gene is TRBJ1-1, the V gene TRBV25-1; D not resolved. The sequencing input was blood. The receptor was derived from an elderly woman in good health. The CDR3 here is CASSEGPNTEAFF. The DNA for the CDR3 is TGTGCCAGCAGCGAAGGACCGAACACTGAAGCTTTCTTT.